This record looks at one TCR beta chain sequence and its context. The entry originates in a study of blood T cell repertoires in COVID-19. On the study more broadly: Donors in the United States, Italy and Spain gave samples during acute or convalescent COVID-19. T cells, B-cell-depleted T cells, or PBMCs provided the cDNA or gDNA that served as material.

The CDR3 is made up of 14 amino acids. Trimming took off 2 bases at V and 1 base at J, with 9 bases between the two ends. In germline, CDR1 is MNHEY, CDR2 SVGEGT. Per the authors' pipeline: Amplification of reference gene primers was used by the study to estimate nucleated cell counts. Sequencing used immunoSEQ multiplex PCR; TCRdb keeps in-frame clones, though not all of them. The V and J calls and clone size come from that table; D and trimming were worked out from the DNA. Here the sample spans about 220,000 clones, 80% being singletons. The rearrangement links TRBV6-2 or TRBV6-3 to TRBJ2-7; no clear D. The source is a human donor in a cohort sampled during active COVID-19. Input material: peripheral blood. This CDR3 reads CASSYSYGSYEQYF. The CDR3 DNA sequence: TGTGCCAGCAGTTACAGCTACGGTTCCTACGAGCAGTACTTC.